The 29 T cell receptor beta chains below come from one sample, sequenced in a study of cytomegalovirus exposure and HLA in healthy donors. This PCR relied on a set of 60 Vbeta primers and 13 Jbeta primers. Sequencing was performed with immunoSEQ multiplex PCR; in TCRdb, only in-frame clones are kept and a portion is missing. The sample lists about 200,000 clones, roughly 12% seen once, with 7.8% in the top ten. The sample taken for sequencing was PBMCs. These receptors were taken from a man aged 45-65 years in good health and CMV-seropositive.

This clone has just a few counts. This chain connects TRBV2 to TRBJ1-4, with D possibly matching TRBD1 (6 bases). CDR1 is SNHLY and CDR2 is FYNNEI in the germline V gene. The CDR3 has 15 residues. V was clipped by 6 bases and J by 7 bases, with 18 bases between them. The CDR3 sequence is CASSADRTVIEKLFF. The CDR3 DNA follows: TGTGCCAGCAGCGCTGATCGGACAGTGATTGAAAAACTGTTTTTT.

This clone was observed a handful of times. V usage is TRBV5-1 and J usage is TRBJ1-4; a weak D match, TRBD1 (6 bases). The CDR3 length is 15 residues. Germline assignment: CDR1 SGHRS and CDR2 YFSETQ. V was shortened by 0 bases and J by 6 bases, with 12 bases between the two germline ends. The CDR3 region is CASSLEGRGYEKLFF. The CDR3 nucleotides read TGCGCCAGCAGCTTGGAAGGGAGGGGGTATGAAAAACTGTTTTTT. Drawing the rest from reference TRBV5-1 and TRBJ1-4, the complete variable domain is KAGVTQTPRYLIKTRGQQVTLSCSPISGHRSVSWYQQTPGQGLQFLFEYFSETQRNKGNFPGRFSGRQFSNSRSEMNVSTLELGDSALYLCASSLEGRGYEKLFFGSGTQLSVL.

This clone was observed a few times. This chain connects TRBV5-8 to TRBJ1-2; TRBD1 might be the D (6 bases). Germline assignment: CDR1 SGHTS and CDR2 YDEGEE. The CDR3 spans 14 residues. The V gene lost 4 bases and the J gene lost 4 bases, with 14 bases spanning the gap. Here the CDR3 DNA reads TGTGCCAGCAGCCCACAGGGTGTCGGCTATGGCTACACCTTC. Translation gives CASSPQGVGYGYTF.

V gene TRBV10-1 combines with J gene TRBJ2-7; TRBD1 matches at 10 bases. After removal of 8 bases from V and 7 bases from J, the junction contained 17 bases not matched to a gene. Looked up from germline, CDR1 is WNHNN and CDR2 is SYGVQD (reference sequence). The CDR3 loop spans 16 amino acids. The CDR3 coding sequence is TGCGCCAGCGTGGTGGGGCCGGACAGGGGGACAAGTGAGCAGTACTTC. Encoded protein: CASVVGPDRGTSEQYF.

This clone has only a few counts. CDR3 bases: TGCGCCAGCAGCTTCAGCCTAGCGGGGGCGGACGAGCAGTACTTC. Its translation: CASSFSLAGADEQYF. This chain joins TRBV5-1 and TRBJ2-7, with TRBD2 identical over 10 bases. Germline-derived CDR1 and CDR2 are SGHRS and YFSETQ. J lost 5 bases, V lost 2 bases, and 7 bases had no gene match. CDR3 length equals 15 residues.

This clone was observed a few times. V gene TRBV19 combines with J gene TRBJ1-2; D might be TRBD1 (5 bases). Per the germline V gene, CDR1 is LNHDA and CDR2 is SQIVND (reference sequence). This CDR3 spans 14 amino acids. V was shortened by 7 bases and J by 5 bases, with 17 bases between the two germline ends. CDR3 bases: TGTGCCAGTAATCACAGGACCGTCGTTTATGGCTACACCTTC. Translating it yields CASNHRTVVYGYTF. Drawing the rest from reference TRBV19 and TRBJ1-2, the complete variable domain is DGGITQSPKYLFRKEGQNVTLSCEQNLNHDAMYWYRQDPGQGLRLIYYSQIVNDFQKGDIAEGYSVSREKKESFPLTVTSAQKNPTAFYLCASNHRTVVYGYTFGSGTRLTVV.

V gene TRBV7-9 combines with J gene TRBJ2-1, with no clear D. Trimming took 2 bases from V and 8 from J, leaving 4 bases between them. Germline V gene data show CDR1 as SEHNR and CDR2 as FQNEAQ (reference sequence). The CDR3 has 11 amino acids. The CDR3 protein is CASSLTDEQFF. In DNA form, the CDR3 reads TGTGCCAGCAGCTTAACAGATGAGCAGTTCTTC.

This clone was seen a handful of times. The junction shows a germline mismatch at one end, possibly a read error. CDR3 coding DNA: TGTGCCAGCAGCTTATCCTCCGACAATGAGCAGTTCTTC. It specifies CASSLSSDNEQFF. This chain uses TRBV11-3 with TRBJ2-1; D unresolved. Per the germline V gene, CDR1 is SGHNT and CDR2 is YENEEA. The CDR3 has 13 amino acids.

This chain uses TRBV7-3 with TRBJ2-3, with TRBD2 matching 7 bases. Germline CDR1 is SGHTA and CDR2 is FQGTGA. This CDR3 is 16 amino acids long. V was clipped by 2 bases and J by 5 bases; unmatched bases: 10. Here the CDR3 reads CASSLDSPSGLDTQYF. The CDR3 region has the DNA TGTGCCAGCAGCTTAGACTCGCCTAGCGGTCTAGATACGCAGTATTTT.

A few counts support this clone. This chain links TRBV7-2 with TRBJ2-7; D is unresolved. The CDR3 consists of 13 residues. Germline CDR1 SGHTA, CDR2 FQGNSA. The V end lost 5 bases, the J end lost 0 bases, and 8 bases lay between the germline ends. The CDR3 nucleotides read TGTGCCAGCAGCCTATCCCGCTCCTACGAGCAGTACTTC. Its translation: CASSLSRSYEQYF.

This clone appeared a few times. For the CDR3, the DNA is TGTGCCAGCAGCTTATGGGCAGGGGTCCTCCAAGAGACCCAGTACTTC. This sequence encodes CASSLWAGVLQETQYF. The gene calls are TRBV7-2 and TRBJ2-5, with D possibly matching TRBD1 (6 bases). The CDR3 loop spans 16 amino acids. In germline, CDR1 is SGHTA, CDR2 FQGNSA. With 2 bases removed from V and 1 base from J, the gap between germline ends came to 14 bases.

This clone showed up just a few times. The chain employs TRBV28 and TRBJ1-2, with TRBD1 matching 7 bases. V shed 2 bases, J shed 8 bases, and the junction held 2 bases outside the gene matches. The CDR3 has 12 amino acids. CDR1 is MDHEN and CDR2 is SYDVKM in the germline V gene. The CDR3 reads CASSLGTVGYTF. Written as DNA, the CDR3 is TGTGCCAGCAGTTTAGGGACAGTGGGCTACACCTTC.

This clone was counted only a few times. The chain couples TRBV19 to TRBJ1-2, with TRBD1 matching over 7 bases. CDR1 is LNHDA, CDR2 SQIVND, per germline (reference sequence). The trim removed 5 bases at V and 1 base at J, leaving 7 bases unmatched. The CDR3 has 15 amino acids. CDR3 sequence: CASSWRDSSNYGYTF. The CDR3 nucleotides read TGTGCCAGTAGTTGGCGGGACAGCAGTAACTATGGCTACACCTTC.

This clone has only a few counts. The rearrangement joins TRBV19 to TRBJ1-3; TRBD1 matches at 9 bases. The germline V gene encodes CDR1 LNHDA and CDR2 SQIVND (reference sequence). The junction had 11 bases not matched to a gene; V was cut back by 6 bases and J by 2 bases. The CDR3 extends over 17 amino acids. The CDR3 coding sequence is TGTGCCAGTAGCGGAAACCGGGACAGGGCCGCTGGAAACACCATATATTTT. Protein: CASSGNRDRAAGNTIYF.

This rearrangement joins TRBV6-1 to TRBJ1-5, with TRBD1 matching 10 bases. The CDR3 is 15 amino acids. J was trimmed by 7 bases and V by 7 bases; bases with no gene match: 10. Germline lookup yields CDR1 MNHNS and CDR2 SASEGT. CDR3 in DNA: TGTGCCAGCATCCTCGACAGGGGGCTGGGACAGCCCCAGCATTTT. Its protein is CASILDRGLGQPQHF.

This clone was recorded a few times. The chain carries TRBV5-4 and TRBJ2-3; 11 bases are a match to TRBD2. The V gene end was trimmed by 2 bases and the J gene end by 5 bases; junction bases not matched to a gene: 4. CDR1 and CDR2 (germline): SGHNT, YYREEE (reference sequence). The CDR3 has 15 amino acids. The CDR3 is CASSFPSGGRDTQYF. The CDR3 coding sequence is TGTGCCAGCAGCTTCCCTAGCGGGGGGCGAGATACGCAGTATTTT.

The rearrangement links TRBV7-8 to TRBJ1-1, with D unclear. CDR3 length: 12 residues. Germline-derived CDR1 and CDR2 are SGHVS and FQNEAQ. The V gene lost 5 bases and the J gene lost 6 bases, with 10 bases spanning the gap. CDR3 DNA sequence: TGTGCCAGCAGCCAACTCTCATCTGAAGCTTTCTTT. Translation gives CASSQLSSEAFF.

The chain has TRBV4-2 and TRBJ1-1, with D possibly TRBD1 on 5 matching bases. The ends were cut back, 2 bases at V and 7 bases at J, with 11 bases in the middle. CDR3 length: 13 residues. Germline CDR1 reads LGHNA; CDR2 reads YNFKEQ. The CDR3: CASSQPDSIEAFF. CDR3 coding DNA: TGTGCCAGCAGCCAACCTGACAGTATTGAAGCTTTCTTT.

In its sample, this clone was seen a few times. The J gene is TRBJ2-5, the V gene TRBV28, with D possibly TRBD2 on 6 matching bases. Germline CDR1 reads MDHEN; CDR2 reads SYDVKM. This CDR3 is built from 14 residues. The V and J ends lost 8 bases and 5 bases respectively, with 18 bases between them. The chain's CDR3 is CASSGGGIGETQYF. The CDR3 region has the DNA TGTGCCAGCTCCGGTGGAGGGATCGGTGAGACCCAGTACTTC.

This clone was counted only a few times. This chain joins TRBV5-1 and TRBJ1-1; no clear D. Germline lookup yields CDR1 SGHRS and CDR2 YFSETQ. The CDR3 is 13 residues long. Trimming took 1 base from V and 6 from J, leaving 10 bases between them. CDR3 DNA sequence: TGCGCCAGCAGCTTGACTGTGGGCGCTGAAGCTTTCTTT. Amino acids: CASSLTVGAEAFF.

This clone was seen a few times. The rearrangement links TRBV7-3 to TRBJ2-1, with 7 bases that match TRBD2. This CDR3 has 13 amino acids. Unmatched junction bases numbered 12, after V lost 5 bases and J lost 14 bases. The germline V gene encodes CDR1 SGHTA and CDR2 FQGTGA. CDR3 residues: CASSREEGIFKFF. DNA for the CDR3: TGTGCCAGCAGCCGGGAGGAGGGAATTTTCAAGTTCTTC.

J is TRBJ2-3 and V is TRBV6-4; 8 bases align to TRBD2. From germline, CDR1 is MRHNA and CDR2 SNTAGT. The CDR3 is 15 amino acids. The V gene end was trimmed by 4 bases and the J gene end by 5 bases; junction bases not matched to a gene: 8. CDR3 nucleotides: TGTGCCAGCAGTGTCTCGCGGGGGGCCGGAGATACGCAGTATTTT. Translating it yields CASSVSRGAGDTQYF.

The chain links TRBV4-3 to TRBJ1-4; no reliable D call. This CDR3 region has 16 residues. Germline V CDR1 and CDR2: LGHNA, YSLEER. The V end was cut by 1 base, the J end by 2 bases, with 11 bases between. CDR3 loop: CASSQAKRATNEKLFF. CDR3 nucleotide sequence: TGCGCCAGCAGCCAAGCCAAGAGGGCGACTAATGAAAAACTGTTTTTT.

In its sample, this clone was seen a few times. V usage is TRBV9 and J usage is TRBJ2-1, with D possibly being TRBD2 (6 bases). V lost 2 bases and J 0 bases, leaving 15 bases between the germline ends. The V gene's germline CDR1 is SGDLS and CDR2 YYNGEE. This CDR3 contains 17 residues. For the CDR3, the DNA is TGTGCCAGCAGCGTTAAGGGACTTAAGAGCTCCTACAATGAGCAGTTCTTC. Protein product: CASSVKGLKSSYNEQFF.

This clone appeared a few times. The chain carries TRBV5-1 and TRBJ2-1; D uncertain. Germline V gene lookup returns CDR1 SGHRS and CDR2 YFSETQ. The CDR3 runs 14 residues. V lost 0 bases and J 8 bases, leaving 12 bases between the germline ends. The CDR3 reads CASSLGGGTDEQFF. The CDR3 DNA follows: TGCGCCAGCAGCTTGGGAGGCGGTACTGATGAGCAGTTCTTC.

This rearrangement joins TRBV5-1 to TRBJ2-7, with 8 nucleotides matching TRBD1. With V trimmed by 4 bases and J by 1 base, 10 bases remained unmatched. Per the germline V gene, CDR1 is SGHRS and CDR2 is YFSETQ. This CDR3 spans 16 amino acids. DNA of the CDR3: TGCGCCAGCAGCCGGGATAGAAGGACAGGGTCCTACGAGCAGTACTTC. This sequence encodes CASSRDRRTGSYEQYF.

The rearrangement links TRBV7-9 to TRBJ2-7, with 9 bases aligning to TRBD1. The V and J ends lost 5 bases and 2 bases, in that order; junction bases with no gene match: 4. From germline, CDR1 is SEHNR and CDR2 FQNEAQ (reference sequence). The CDR3 consists of 14 residues. The CDR3 sequence: CASSEGQGAYEQYF. CDR3 coding DNA: TGTGCCAGCAGCGAGGGACAGGGTGCCTACGAGCAGTACTTC.

This clone showed up just a few times. The rearrangement uses TRBV4-1 and TRBJ1-6; tentatively, D is TRBD1 (6 bases). Trimming cost V 2 bases and J 8 bases, with 13 bases left between them. The CDR3 totals 15 residues. Germline V gene data show CDR1 as MGHRA and CDR2 as YSYEKL. CDR3 residues: CASSQRVTGDSPLHF. CDR3 DNA: TGCGCCAGCAGCCAACGTGTGACAGGAGATTCACCCCTCCACTTT.

The chain is built from TRBV5-4 and TRBJ2-1; TRBD2 matches 8 bases. The J segment lost 0 bases and the V segment lost 4 bases, leaving 3 bases of the junction unmatched. Germline-derived CDR1 and CDR2 are SGHNT and YYREEE (reference sequence). The CDR3 is made up of 15 amino acids. The CDR3 DNA reads as TGTGCCAGCAGCCGTAGCGGGGCCTCCTACAATGAGCAGTTCTTC. Translated: CASSRSGASYNEQFF.